The source of this T cell receptor beta chain is a study of cytomegalovirus exposure and HLA in healthy donors. The CDR3 has 14 amino acids. Germline V lookup: CDR1 SGHNT, CDR2 YENEEA. V was pared by 2 bases and J by 5 bases, with 9 bases between. The PCR ran on 60 Vbeta and 13 Jbeta primers. Profiling relied on immunoSEQ multiplex PCR, and the TCRdb table lists in-frame clones only, not all of them. The sample has under 150,000 clones, around 77% seen once; the top ten hold approximately 5%. The chain links TRBV11-3 to TRBJ2-2; D possibly corresponds to TRBD1 (6 bases). The clonotype was recovered from a woman aged 25 to 45 in good health and CMV-seropositive. Input material: PBMCs. The CDR3 DNA sequence: TGTGCCAGCAGCTTAACAGGGAGAACCGGGGAGCTGTTTTTT. Translation gives CASSLTGRTGELFF. The full variable domain, rest sourced from reference TRBV11-3 and TRBJ2-2, is EAGVVQSPRYKIIEKKQPVAFWCNPISGHNTLYWYLQNLGQGPELLIRYENEEAVDDSQLPKDRFSAERLKGVDSTLKIQPAELGDSAVYLCASSLTGRTGELFFGEGSRLTVL.